Included here is one TCR beta chain sequence, with context. Original analysis: Reference gene primer amplification gave nucleated cell count estimates. The protocol was immunoSEQ multiplex PCR, while the TCRdb copy is restricted to in-frame clones and leaves out a portion. The V and J calls and clone size were taken over from that table, and D and trimming were inferred from the DNA. There are 75,000 to 100,000 clones in the sample; 87% occur only once, and roughly 15% lies in the top ten. V dropped 2 bases and J dropped 0 bases, with 9 bases sitting between them. In germline, CDR1 is SGDLS, CDR2 YYNGEE. This CDR3 comprises 14 residues. This entry comes from a study of blood T cell repertoires in COVID-19. Study at large: The samples span acute and convalescent COVID-19 from the United States, Italy and Spain. Sample material is recorded as cDNA or gDNA derived from T cells, B-cell-depleted T cells, or PBMCs.

Sequencing was performed on peripheral blood. The TCR comes from a human donor in a cohort sampled during active COVID-19. The chain has TRBV9 and TRBJ2-7; a possible D gene is TRBD1 (6 bases). The CDR3 coding sequence is TGTGCCAGCAGCGTTGGACAGAGCTCCTACGAGCAGTACTTC. Its translation is CASSVGQSSYEQYF.